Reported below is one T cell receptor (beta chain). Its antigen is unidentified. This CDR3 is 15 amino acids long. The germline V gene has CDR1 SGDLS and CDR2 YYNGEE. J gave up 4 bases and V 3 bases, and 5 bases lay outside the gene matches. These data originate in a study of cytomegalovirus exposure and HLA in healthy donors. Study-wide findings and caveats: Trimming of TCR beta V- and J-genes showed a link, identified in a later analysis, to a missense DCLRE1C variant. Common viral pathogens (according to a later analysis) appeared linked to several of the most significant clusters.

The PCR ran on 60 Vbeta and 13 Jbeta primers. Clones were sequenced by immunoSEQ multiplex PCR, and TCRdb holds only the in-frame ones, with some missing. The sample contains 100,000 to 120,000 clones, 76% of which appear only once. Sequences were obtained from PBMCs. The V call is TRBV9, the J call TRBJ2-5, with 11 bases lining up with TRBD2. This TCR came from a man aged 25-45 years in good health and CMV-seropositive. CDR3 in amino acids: CASSDSGGAGETQYF. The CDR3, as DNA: TGTGCCAGCAGCGATAGCGGGGGGGCCGGAGAGACCCAGTACTTC.